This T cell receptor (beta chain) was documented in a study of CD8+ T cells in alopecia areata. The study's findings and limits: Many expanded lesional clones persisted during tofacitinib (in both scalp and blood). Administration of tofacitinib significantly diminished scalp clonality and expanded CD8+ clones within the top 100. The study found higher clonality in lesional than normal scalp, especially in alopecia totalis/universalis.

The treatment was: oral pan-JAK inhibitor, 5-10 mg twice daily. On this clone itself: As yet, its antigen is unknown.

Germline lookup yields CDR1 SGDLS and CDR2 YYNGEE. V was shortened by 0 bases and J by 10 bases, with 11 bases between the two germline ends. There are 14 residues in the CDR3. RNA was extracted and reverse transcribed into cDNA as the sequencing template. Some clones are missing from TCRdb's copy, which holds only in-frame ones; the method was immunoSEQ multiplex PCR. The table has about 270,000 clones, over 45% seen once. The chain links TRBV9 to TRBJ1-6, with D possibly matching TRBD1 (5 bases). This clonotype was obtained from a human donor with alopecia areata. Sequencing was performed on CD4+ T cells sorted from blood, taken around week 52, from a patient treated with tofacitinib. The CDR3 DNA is TGTGCCAGCAGCGTAGCGGGGGGTAGCTCACCCCTCCACTTT. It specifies CASSVAGGSSPLHF.